This TCR beta chain stems from a study of cytomegalovirus exposure and HLA in healthy donors. Data came from immunoSEQ multiplex PCR; TCRdb stores just in-frame clones and leaves some out. This sample has more than 110,000 clones; 86% occur once, and the top ten carry under 3%. This clone was recorded once. The origin of this receptor is a man younger than 35 in good health and CMV-seronegative. The sequenced sample consisted of PBMCs.

CDR3 loop: CAISELAGGPGELFF. The CDR3 coding sequence is TGTGCCATCAGTGAGCTAGCGGGAGGTCCCGGGGAGCTGTTTTTT. This rearrangement joins TRBV10-3 to TRBJ2-2; 11 bases map to TRBD2. The germline V gene encodes CDR1 ENHRY and CDR2 SYGVKD. The CDR3 is 15 amino acids. The trim removed 2 bases at V and 6 bases at J, leaving 2 bases unmatched.